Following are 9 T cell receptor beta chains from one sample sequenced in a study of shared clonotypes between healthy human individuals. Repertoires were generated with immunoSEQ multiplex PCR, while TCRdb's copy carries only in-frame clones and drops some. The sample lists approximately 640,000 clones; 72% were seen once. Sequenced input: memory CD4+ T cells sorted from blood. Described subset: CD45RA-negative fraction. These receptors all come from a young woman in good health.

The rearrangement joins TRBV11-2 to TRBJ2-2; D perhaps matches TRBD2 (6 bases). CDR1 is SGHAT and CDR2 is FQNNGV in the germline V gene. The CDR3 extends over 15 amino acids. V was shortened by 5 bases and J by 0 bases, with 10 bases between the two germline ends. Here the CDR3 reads CASSRASANTGELFF. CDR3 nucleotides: TGTGCCAGCAGCCGGGCTAGCGCGAACACCGGGGAGCTGTTTTTT.

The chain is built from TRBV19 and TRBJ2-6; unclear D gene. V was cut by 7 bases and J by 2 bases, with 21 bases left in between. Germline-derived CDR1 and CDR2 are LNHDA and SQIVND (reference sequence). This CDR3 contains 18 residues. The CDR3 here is CASIRRYPPDPGANVLTF. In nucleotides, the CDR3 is TGTGCCAGTATTCGTCGGTATCCACCCGACCCTGGGGCCAACGTCCTGACTTTC. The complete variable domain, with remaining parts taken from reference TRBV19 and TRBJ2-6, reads DGGITQSPKYLFRKEGQNVTLSCEQNLNHDAMYWYRQDPGQGLRLIYYSQIVNDFQKGDIAEGYSVSREKKESFPLTVTSAQKNPTAFYLCASIRRYPPDPGANVLTFGAGSRLTVL.

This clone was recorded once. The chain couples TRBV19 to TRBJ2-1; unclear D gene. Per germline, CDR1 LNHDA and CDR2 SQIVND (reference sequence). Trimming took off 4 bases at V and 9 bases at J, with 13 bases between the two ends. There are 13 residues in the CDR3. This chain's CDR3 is CASSKMVNTEQFF. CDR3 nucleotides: TGTGCCAGTAGTAAGATGGTAAATACTGAGCAGTTCTTC.

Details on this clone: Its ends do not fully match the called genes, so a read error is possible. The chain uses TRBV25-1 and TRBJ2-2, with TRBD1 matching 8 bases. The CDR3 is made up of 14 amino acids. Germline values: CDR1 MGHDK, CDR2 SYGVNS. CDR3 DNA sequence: TGTGCCAGCAGTTGGGACAGGAACACCGGGAAGCTGTTTTTT. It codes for CASSWDRNTGKLFF.

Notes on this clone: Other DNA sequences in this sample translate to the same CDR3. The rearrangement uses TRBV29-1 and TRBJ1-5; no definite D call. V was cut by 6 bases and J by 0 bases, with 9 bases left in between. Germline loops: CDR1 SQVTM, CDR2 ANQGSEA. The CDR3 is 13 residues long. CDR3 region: CSVRTDSNQPQHF. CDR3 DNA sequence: TGCAGCGTCCGGACGGATAGCAATCAGCCCCAGCATTTT.

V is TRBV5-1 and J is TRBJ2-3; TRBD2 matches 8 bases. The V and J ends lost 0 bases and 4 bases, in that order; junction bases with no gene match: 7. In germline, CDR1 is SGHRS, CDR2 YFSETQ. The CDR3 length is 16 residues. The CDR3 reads CASSLGTSYTADTQYF. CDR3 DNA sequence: TGCGCCAGCAGCTTGGGGACTAGCTATACCGCAGATACGCAGTATTTT.

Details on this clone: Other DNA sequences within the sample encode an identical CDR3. The CDR3 coding sequence is TGTGCCAGCAGTGGGAACTATGGCTACACCTTC. Translating gives CASSGNYGYTF. The chain has TRBV28 and TRBJ1-2; D uncertain. The germline V gene has CDR1 MDHEN and CDR2 SYDVKM. Trimming removed 5 bases at V and 2 bases at J, with 3 bases between. The CDR3 runs to 11 residues.

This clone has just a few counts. CDR3 sequence (DNA): TGTGCCAGTAGTCTCCGGGTGAGAACTGAAGCTTTCTTT. This gives the protein CASSLRVRTEAFF. The rearrangement uses TRBV19 and TRBJ1-1; D call uncertain. The CDR3 is 13 residues long. The germline V gene has CDR1 LNHDA and CDR2 SQIVND (reference sequence). V lost 5 bases, J lost 5 bases, and 12 bases lay in between.

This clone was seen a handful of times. This CDR3 is CASQAGTPPRTQYF. In DNA, the CDR3 is TGTGCCAGCCAAGCCGGGACACCTCCCCGAACGCAGTACTTC. This chain uses TRBV27 with TRBJ2-7; tentative D call: TRBD1 (6 bases). The CDR3 is 14 residues long. Germline V gene lookup returns CDR1 MNHEY and CDR2 SMNVEV (reference sequence). V was clipped by 8 bases and J by 9 bases, with 23 bases between them.